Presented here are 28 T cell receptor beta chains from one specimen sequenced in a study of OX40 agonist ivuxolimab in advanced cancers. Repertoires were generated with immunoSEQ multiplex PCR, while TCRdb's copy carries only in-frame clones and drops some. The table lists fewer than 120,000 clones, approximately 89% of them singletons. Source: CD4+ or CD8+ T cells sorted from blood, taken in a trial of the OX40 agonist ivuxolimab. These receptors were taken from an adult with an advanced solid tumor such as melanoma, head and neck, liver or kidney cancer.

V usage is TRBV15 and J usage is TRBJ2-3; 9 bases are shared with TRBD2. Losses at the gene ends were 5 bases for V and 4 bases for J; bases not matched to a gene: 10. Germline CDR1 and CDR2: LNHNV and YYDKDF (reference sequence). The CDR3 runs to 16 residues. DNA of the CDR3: TGTGCCACCAGCCGGGGAGCGGGGGGCGGGCCAGATACGCAGTATTTT. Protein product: CATSRGAGGGPDTQYF.

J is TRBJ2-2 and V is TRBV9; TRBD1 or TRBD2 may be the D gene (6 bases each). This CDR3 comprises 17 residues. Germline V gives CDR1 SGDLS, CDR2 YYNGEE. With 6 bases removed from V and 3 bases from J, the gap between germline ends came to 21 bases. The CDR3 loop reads CASTNMGGGPDTGELFF. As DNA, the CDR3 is TGTGCCAGCACCAATATGGGTGGGGGGCCTGACACCGGGGAGCTGTTTTTT.

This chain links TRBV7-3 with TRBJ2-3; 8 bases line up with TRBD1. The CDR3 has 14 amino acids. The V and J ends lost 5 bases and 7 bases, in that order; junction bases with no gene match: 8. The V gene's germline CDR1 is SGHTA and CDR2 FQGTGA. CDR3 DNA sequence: TGTGCCAGCAGCAGGGGGACAGGTGGGAATACGCAGTATTTT. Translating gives CASSRGTGGNTQYF.

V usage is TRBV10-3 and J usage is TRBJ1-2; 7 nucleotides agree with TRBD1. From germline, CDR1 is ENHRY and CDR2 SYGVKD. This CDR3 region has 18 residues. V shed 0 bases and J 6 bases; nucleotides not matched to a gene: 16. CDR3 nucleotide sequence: TGTGCCATCAGTGAGTCCGGGAGCATGGAAGGGACAGAGAATGGCTACACCTTC. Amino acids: CAISESGSMEGTENGYTF.

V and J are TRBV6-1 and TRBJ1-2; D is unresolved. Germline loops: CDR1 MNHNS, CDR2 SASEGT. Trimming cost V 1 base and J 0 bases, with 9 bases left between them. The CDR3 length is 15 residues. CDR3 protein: CASSEDNRPNYGYTF. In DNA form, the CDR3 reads TGTGCCAGCAGTGAAGATAACAGACCTAACTATGGCTACACCTTC.

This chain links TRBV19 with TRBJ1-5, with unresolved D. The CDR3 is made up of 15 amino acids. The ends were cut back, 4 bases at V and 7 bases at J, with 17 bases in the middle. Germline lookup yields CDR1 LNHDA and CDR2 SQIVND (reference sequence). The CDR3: CASSTPDLSGQPQHF. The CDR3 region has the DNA TGTGCCAGTAGTACTCCTGACCTTTCGGGACAGCCCCAGCATTTT. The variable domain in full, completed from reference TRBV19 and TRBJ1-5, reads DGGITQSPKYLFRKEGQNVTLSCEQNLNHDAMYWYRQDPGQGLRLIYYSQIVNDFQKGDIAEGYSVSREKKESFPLTVTSAQKNPTAFYLCASSTPDLSGQPQHFGDGTRLSIL.

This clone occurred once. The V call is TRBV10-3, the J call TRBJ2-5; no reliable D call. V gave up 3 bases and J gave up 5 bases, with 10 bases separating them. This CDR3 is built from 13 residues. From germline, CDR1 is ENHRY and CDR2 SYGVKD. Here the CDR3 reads CAISETTLETQYF. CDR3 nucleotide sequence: TGTGCCATCAGTGAAACCACTTTGGAGACCCAGTACTTC.

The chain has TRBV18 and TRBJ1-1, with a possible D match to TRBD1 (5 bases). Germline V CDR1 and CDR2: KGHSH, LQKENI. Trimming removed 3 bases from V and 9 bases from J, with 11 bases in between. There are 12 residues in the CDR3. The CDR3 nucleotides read TGTGCCAGCTCACCTACCGACAGAAAAGCTTTCTTT. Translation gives CASSPTDRKAFF.

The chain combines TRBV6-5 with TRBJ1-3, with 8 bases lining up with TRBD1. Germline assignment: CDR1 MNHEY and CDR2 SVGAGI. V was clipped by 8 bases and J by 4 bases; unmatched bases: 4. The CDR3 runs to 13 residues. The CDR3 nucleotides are TGTGCCAGCCACAGGGGGTGGGGAAACACCATATATTTT. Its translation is CASHRGWGNTIYF.

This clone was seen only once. The CDR3 DNA is TGTGCCAGCAGACCTCAGGGAGGGGAGCTGTTTTTT. Translation: CASRPQGGELFF. V usage is TRBV6-6 and J usage is TRBJ2-2; possibly TRBD1 for D (5 bases). Per the germline V gene, CDR1 is MNHNY and CDR2 is SVGAGI (reference sequence). V was cut by 6 bases and J by 8 bases, with 10 bases left in between. The CDR3 length is 12 residues.

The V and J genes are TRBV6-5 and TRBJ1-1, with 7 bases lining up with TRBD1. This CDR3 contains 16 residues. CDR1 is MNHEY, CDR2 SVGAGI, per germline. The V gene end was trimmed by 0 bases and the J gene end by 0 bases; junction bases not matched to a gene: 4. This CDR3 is CASSYSVDRVNTEAFF. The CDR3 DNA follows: TGTGCCAGCAGTTACTCAGTCGACAGGGTGAACACTGAAGCTTTCTTT.

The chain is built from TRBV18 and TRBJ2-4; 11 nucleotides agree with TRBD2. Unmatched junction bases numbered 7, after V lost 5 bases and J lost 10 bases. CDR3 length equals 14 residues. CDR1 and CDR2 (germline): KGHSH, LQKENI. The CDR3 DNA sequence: TGTGCCAGCTCATCTCCTGGACTAGCGGGTATTCAGTACTTC. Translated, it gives CASSSPGLAGIQYF.

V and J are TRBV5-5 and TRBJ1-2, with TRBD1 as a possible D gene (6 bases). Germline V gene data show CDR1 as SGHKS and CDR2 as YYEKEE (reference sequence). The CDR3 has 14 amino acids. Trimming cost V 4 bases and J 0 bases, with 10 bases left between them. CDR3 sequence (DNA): TGTGCCAGCAGCGCGGGACATTCTAACTATGGCTACACCTTC. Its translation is CASSAGHSNYGYTF.

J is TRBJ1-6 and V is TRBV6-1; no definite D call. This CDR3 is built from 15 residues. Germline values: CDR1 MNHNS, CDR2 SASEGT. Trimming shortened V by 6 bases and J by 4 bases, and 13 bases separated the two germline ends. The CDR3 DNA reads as TGTGCCAGCAGGGAGCAGCCTAGGTATAATTCACCCCTCCACTTT. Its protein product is CASREQPRYNSPLHF.

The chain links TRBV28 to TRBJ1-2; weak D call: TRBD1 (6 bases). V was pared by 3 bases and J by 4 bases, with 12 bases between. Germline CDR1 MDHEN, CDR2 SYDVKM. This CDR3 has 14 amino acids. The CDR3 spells CASSLRQVFYGYTF. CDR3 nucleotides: TGTGCCAGCAGTTTGCGACAGGTATTCTATGGCTACACCTTC.

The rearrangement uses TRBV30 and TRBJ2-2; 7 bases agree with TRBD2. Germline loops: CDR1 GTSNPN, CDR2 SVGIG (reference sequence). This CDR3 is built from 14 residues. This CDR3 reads CACRASGNTGELFF. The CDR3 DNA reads TGTGCTTGCCGGGCTAGCGGAAACACCGGGGAGCTGTTTTTT.

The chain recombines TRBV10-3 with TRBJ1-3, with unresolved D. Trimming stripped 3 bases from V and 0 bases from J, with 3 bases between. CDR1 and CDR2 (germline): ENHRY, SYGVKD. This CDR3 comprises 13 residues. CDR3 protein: CAISEYSGNTIYF. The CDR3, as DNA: TGTGCCATCAGTGAATACTCTGGAAACACCATATATTTT.

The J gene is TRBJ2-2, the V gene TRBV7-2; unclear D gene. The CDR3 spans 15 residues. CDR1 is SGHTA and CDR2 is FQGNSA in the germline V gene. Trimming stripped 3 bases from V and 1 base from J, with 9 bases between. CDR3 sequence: CASSFRRQNTGELFF. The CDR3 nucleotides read TGTGCCAGCAGCTTTCGTAGGCAGAACACCGGGGAGCTGTTTTTT.

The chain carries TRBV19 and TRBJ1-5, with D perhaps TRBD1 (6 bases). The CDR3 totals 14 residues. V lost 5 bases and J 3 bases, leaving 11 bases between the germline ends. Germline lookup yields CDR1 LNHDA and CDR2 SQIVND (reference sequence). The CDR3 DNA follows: TGTGCCAGTAGTCCAAGACAGGACAATCAGCCCCAGCATTTT. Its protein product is CASSPRQDNQPQHF.

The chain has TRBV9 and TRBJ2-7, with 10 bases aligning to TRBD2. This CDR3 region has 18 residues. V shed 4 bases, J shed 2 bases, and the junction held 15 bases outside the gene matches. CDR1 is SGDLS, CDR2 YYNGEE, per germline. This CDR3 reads CASSPRPETSGEAYEQYF. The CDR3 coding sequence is TGTGCCAGCAGCCCCCGCCCGGAAACTAGCGGGGAGGCCTACGAGCAGTACTTC.

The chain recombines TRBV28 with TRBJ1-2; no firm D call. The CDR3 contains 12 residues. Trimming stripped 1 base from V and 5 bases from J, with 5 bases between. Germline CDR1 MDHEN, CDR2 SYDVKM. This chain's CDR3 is CASSLLGYGYTF. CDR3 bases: TGTGCCAGCAGTTTATTGGGATATGGCTACACCTTC.

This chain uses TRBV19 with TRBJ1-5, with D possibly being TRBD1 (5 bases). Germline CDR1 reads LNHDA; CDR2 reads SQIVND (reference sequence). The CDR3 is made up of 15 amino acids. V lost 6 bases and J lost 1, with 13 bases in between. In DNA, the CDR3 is TGTGCCAGTAGAACCTCCGGGACCAGCAATCAGCCCCAGCATTTT. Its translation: CASRTSGTSNQPQHF.

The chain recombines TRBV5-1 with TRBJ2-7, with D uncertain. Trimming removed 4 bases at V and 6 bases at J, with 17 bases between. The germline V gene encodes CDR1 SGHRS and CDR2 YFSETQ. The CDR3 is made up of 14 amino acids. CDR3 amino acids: CASSLSPRGGEQYF. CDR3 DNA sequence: TGCGCCAGCAGCCTAAGTCCGCGCGGTGGCGAGCAGTACTTC.

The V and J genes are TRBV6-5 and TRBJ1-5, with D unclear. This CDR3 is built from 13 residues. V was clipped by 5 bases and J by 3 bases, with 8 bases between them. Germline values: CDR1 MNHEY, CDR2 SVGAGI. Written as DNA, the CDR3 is TGTGCCAGCAGTCGACAAAACAATCAGCCCCAGCATTTT. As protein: CASSRQNNQPQHF.

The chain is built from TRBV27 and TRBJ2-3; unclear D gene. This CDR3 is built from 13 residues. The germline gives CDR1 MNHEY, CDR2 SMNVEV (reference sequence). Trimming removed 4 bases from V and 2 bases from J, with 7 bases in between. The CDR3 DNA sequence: TGTGCCAGCAGTTCCCCCTCCACAGATACGCAGTATTTT. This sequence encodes CASSSPSTDTQYF.

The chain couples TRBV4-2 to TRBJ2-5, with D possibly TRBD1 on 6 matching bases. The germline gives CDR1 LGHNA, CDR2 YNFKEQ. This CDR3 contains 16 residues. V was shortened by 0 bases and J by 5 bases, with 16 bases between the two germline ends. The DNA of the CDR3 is TGTGCCAGCAGCCAAGATTTAGGCAGGGGCGGGGAGACCCAGTACTTC. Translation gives CASSQDLGRGGETQYF.

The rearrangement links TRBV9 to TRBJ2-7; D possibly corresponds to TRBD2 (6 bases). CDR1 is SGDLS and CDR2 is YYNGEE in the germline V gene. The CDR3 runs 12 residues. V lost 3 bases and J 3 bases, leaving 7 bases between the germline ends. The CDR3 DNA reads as TGTGCCAGCAGCGCCGGGGGCTACGAGCAGTACTTC. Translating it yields CASSAGGYEQYF.

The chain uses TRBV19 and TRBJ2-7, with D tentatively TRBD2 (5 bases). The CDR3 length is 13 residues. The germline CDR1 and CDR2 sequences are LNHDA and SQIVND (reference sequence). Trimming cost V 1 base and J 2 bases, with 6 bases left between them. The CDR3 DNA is TGTGCCAGTAGTATAGGGGAGCCCTACGAGCAGTACTTC. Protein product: CASSIGEPYEQYF. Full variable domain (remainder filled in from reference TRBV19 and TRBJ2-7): DGGITQSPKYLFRKEGQNVTLSCEQNLNHDAMYWYRQDPGQGLRLIYYSQIVNDFQKGDIAEGYSVSREKKESFPLTVTSAQKNPTAFYLCASSIGEPYEQYFGPGTRLTVT.